This TCR beta chain comes out of a study of technical replicates of blood from a handful of donors (dated by TCRdb to about 2017). CDR1 and CDR2 (SGHRS, YFSETQ) derive from the germline V gene. Cut back by 3 bases and 0 bases, the V and J ends lie 14 bases apart. From its cysteine to its phenylalanine, the CDR3 spans 16 amino acids. The entry retains the CDR3 DNA only, 48 bases that are in frame from base 1. Library preparation was by the immunoSEQ multiplex PCR assay. The clones in this table, taken by TCRdb from immuneACCESS, are in-frame only. Not every clone is retained; where verified, under half of the shortfall comes from an unresolved V gene, and the cause of the rest is unknown. Recorded for this sample are approximately 60,000 clones; about 86% of them occurred a single time. More than 4.5% of the sample goes to the ten largest clones. Concerning this clone itself: The specificity of this receptor is unknown. Base qualities were left out, and no much larger clone turns up one base away.

This clonotype was sampled from a human donor in good health. Some clones in this sample may be carry-over from other donors' samples. Here the chain combines TRBV5-1 and TRBJ2-3, with TRBD2 as a weak D call on 5 bases. Sequencing was performed on PBMCs. The CDR3 region: CASSWSGEPSTDTQYF. The DNA sequence is as follows: TGCGCCAGCAGCTGGAGCGGAGAACCTAGCACAGATACGCAGTATTTT. With the rest looked up from the reference TRBV5-1 and TRBJ2-3 genes rather than sequenced, the full variable domain is KAGVTQTPRYLIKTRGQQVTLSCSPISGHRSVSWYQQTPGQGLQFLFEYFSETQRNKGNFPGRFSGRQFSNSRSEMNVSTLELGDSALYLCASSWSGEPSTDTQYFGPGTRLTVL.